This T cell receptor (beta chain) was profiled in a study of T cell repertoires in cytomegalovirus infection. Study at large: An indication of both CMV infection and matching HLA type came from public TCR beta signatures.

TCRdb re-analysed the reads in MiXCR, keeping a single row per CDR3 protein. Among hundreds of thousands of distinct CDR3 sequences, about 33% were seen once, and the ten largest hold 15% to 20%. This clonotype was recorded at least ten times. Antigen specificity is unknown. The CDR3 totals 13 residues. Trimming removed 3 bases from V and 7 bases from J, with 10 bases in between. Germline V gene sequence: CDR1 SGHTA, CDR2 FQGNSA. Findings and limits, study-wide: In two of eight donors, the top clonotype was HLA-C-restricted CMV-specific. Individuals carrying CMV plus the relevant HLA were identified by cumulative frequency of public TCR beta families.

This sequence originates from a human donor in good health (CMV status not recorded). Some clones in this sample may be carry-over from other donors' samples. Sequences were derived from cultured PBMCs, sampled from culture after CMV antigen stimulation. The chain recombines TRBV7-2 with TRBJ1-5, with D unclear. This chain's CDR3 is CASSFPGSQPQHF. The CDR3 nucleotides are TGTGCCAGCAGCTTCCCAGGATCCCAGCCCCAGCATTTT.